This TCR beta chain was profiled in a study of T cell changes during pregnancy in multiple sclerosis. Assay: immunoSEQ multiplex PCR; the TCRdb copy retains only in-frame clones and omits some. The sample lists approximately 50,000 clones, around 92% occurring once. Germline lookup yields CDR1 SGHRS and CDR2 YFSETQ. The CDR3 has 15 residues. V lost 4 bases and J lost 7; bases outside the gene matches: 8. The input for sequencing was CD4+ T cells from peripheral blood mononuclear cells, taken in the third trimester of pregnancy. The V call is TRBV5-1, the J call TRBJ2-1; 10 bases align to TRBD2. This TCR was sampled from a female donor with multiple sclerosis, enrolled in a pregnancy study. The CDR3 sequence: CASSLVASGRNEQFF. CDR3 DNA: TGCGCCAGCAGCCTGGTCGCTAGCGGGAGAAATGAGCAGTTCTTC. The full variable domain, completed using reference TRBV5-1 and TRBJ2-1, is KAGVTQTPRYLIKTRGQQVTLSCSPISGHRSVSWYQQTPGQGLQFLFEYFSETQRNKGNFPGRFSGRQFSNSRSEMNVSTLELGDSALYLCASSLVASGRNEQFFGPGTRLTVL.